These T cell receptor beta chains were read from a single sample in a study of cytomegalovirus exposure and HLA in healthy donors. Generated by immunoSEQ multiplex PCR, the TCRdb table keeps only in-frame clones and is missing some. The sample lists some 140,000 clones; approximately 80% were seen once. Sample: PBMCs. These receptors were obtained from a man aged 30-40 years in good health and CMV-seropositive. CDR3s include the opening cysteine and the closing phenylalanine or tryptophan. D genes are given only for firm matches. The listing skips clone size in some rows; elsewhere it reads once, few, many or a size class.

TRBV15	TRBJ2-1	TRBD2	NA	CATSRDRGGGYNEQFF	TGTGCCACCAGCAGAGATCGGGGGGGCGGCTACAATGAGCAGTTCTTC
TRBV30	TRBJ1-1	NA	NA	CAWKGGTEAFF	TGTGCCTGGAAGGGAGGGACTGAAGCTTTCTTT
TRBV19	TRBJ2-3	NA	once	CASSVQAVDTQYF	TGTGCCAGTAGTGTACAGGCTGTGGATACGCAGTATTTT
TRBV6-5	TRBJ2-1	NA	NA	CASSYESGNSDEQFF	TGTGCCAGCAGTTACGAGTCGGGGAATAGCGATGAGCAGTTCTTC
TRBV6-1	TRBJ2-7	NA	NA	CASSEGMTAYEQYF	TGTGCCAGCAGTGAAGGTATGACAGCCTACGAGCAGTACTTC
TRBV5-4	TRBJ2-5	NA	NA	CASSLGTAKETQYF	TGTGCCAGCAGCTTGGGCACAGCTAAGGAGACCCAGTACTTC
TRBV5-1	TRBJ1-1	NA	NA	CASSSTVLEGDTEAFF	TGCGCCAGCAGCTCGACAGTTTTGGAGGGCGACACTGAAGCTTTCTTT
TRBV2	TRBJ1-1	NA	NA	CASSEQGLGTEAFF	TGTGCCAGCAGTGAACAGGGGTTGGGCACTGAAGCTTTCTTT
TRBV28	TRBJ1-2	TRBD1	once	CASSQGTGYGYTF	TGTGCCAGCAGCCAGGGGACAGGATATGGCTACACCTTC
TRBV5-4	TRBJ2-2	TRBD1	NA	CASRETGVVGELFF	TGTGCCAGCAGGGAGACAGGGGTGGTCGGGGAGCTGTTTTTT
TRBV19	TRBJ2-3	TRBD1	few	CASSMGQTSTDTQYF	TGTGCCAGTAGTATGGGACAGACTAGCACAGATACGCAGTATTTT
TRBV19	TRBJ1-5	TRBD1	few	CASSSQGAFSPQHF	TGTGCCAGTAGTTCCCAGGGGGCATTTTCGCCCCAGCATTTT
TRBV7-2	TRBJ2-3	NA	NA	CASSPAAGPTDTQYF	TGTGCCAGCAGCCCGGCGGCGGGGCCCACAGATACGCAGTATTTT
TRBV7-9	TRBJ2-1	NA	NA	CAVGGIAYNEQFF	TGTGCCGTCGGGGGTATCGCCTACAATGAGCAGTTCTTC
TRBV5-1	TRBJ2-1	NA	few	CASSQTGTSSYNEQFF	TGCGCCAGCAGCCAGACTGGTACCAGCTCCTACAATGAGCAGTTCTTC
TRBV6-4	TRBJ2-7	TRBD2	NA	CASSDSWLAGGSTEQYF	TGTGCCAGCAGTGACTCTTGGCTAGCGGGAGGAAGTACCGAGCAGTACTTC
TRBV30	TRBJ2-1	TRBD1	NA	CAWTDNRGSSYNEQFF	TGTGCCTGGACCGACAACAGGGGGAGCTCCTACAATGAGCAGTTCTTC
TRBV7-9	TRBJ2-7	NA	NA	CASSNLLGRGNEQYF	TGTGCCAGCAGCAACCTTCTAGGCAGGGGTAACGAGCAGTACTTC
TRBV5-1	TRBJ2-7	TRBD2	NA	CASKWGLATYEQYF	TGCGCCAGTAAGTGGGGACTAGCTACCTACGAGCAGTACTTC
TRBV7-2	TRBJ1-1	TRBD1	NA	CASSLESRGYGGAFF	TGTGCCAGCAGCTTAGAGAGCAGGGGGTATGGGGGGGCTTTCTTT
TRBV28	TRBJ2-7	TRBD1	NA	CASRPTGATYEQYF	TGTGCCAGCAGACCCACAGGGGCCACCTACGAGCAGTACTTC
TRBV2	TRBJ1-2	NA	NA	CASHKEDAYGYTF	TGTGCCAGCCACAAGGAGGACGCCTATGGCTACACCTTC
TRBV28	TRBJ2-7	TRBD1	NA	CASRPWDSSYEQYF	TGTGCCAGCAGGCCTTGGGACAGCTCCTACGAGCAGTACTTC
TRBV7-2	TRBJ2-7	TRBD2	NA	CASSAKGGSGRETREQYF	TGTGCCAGCAGCGCCAAAGGTGGTAGCGGGAGGGAAACCCGCGAGCAGTACTTC
TRBV11-1	TRBJ2-3	NA	NA	CASSRLRRDTQYF	TGTGCCAGCAGCCGGCTCCGGCGGGATACGCAGTATTTT
TRBV4-2	TRBJ1-1	NA	NA	CASSRKRMNTEAFF	TGTGCCAGCAGCCGTAAGAGAATGAACACTGAAGCTTTCTTT
TRBV6-5	TRBJ1-1	TRBD1	NA	CASSYGGTGGTEAFF	TGTGCCAGCAGTTACGGTGGGACAGGGGGCACTGAAGCTTTCTTT
TRBV5-4	TRBJ2-1	TRBD1	NA	CASSGDRGDEQFF	TGTGCCAGCAGCGGGGACAGGGGAGATGAGCAGTTCTTC
TRBV11-3	TRBJ2-6	NA	NA	CARNLLRDNFSGANVLTF	TGTGCCAGGAACCTCCTCCGGGACAACTTCTCTGGGGCCAACGTCCTGACTTTC
TRBV28	TRBJ1-2	NA	NA	CASSYGQHYGYTF	TGTGCCAGCAGCTACGGACAACACTATGGCTACACCTTC
TRBV11-2	TRBJ2-1	NA	NA	CASSLGPGVWVYNEQFF	TGTGCCAGCAGCTTAGGGCCAGGGGTTTGGGTCTACAATGAGCAGTTCTTC
TRBV11-2	TRBJ1-5	NA	NA	CASSANRDQPQHF	TGTGCCAGCAGCGCAAACAGGGACCAGCCCCAGCATTTT
TRBV10-3	TRBJ1-4	NA	once	CAISESWEGSTNEKLFF	TGTGCCATCAGTGAGTCTTGGGAGGGGTCCACTAATGAAAAACTGTTTTTT
TRBV4-1	TRBJ2-6	NA	NA	CASSGGYSGANVLTF	TGCGCCAGCAGCGGAGGGTACTCTGGGGCCAACGTCCTGACTTTC
TRBV28	TRBJ2-1	TRBD2	NA	CASSLAGTSGVDEQFF	TGTGCCAGCAGTTTAGCCGGGACTAGCGGGGTGGATGAGCAGTTCTTC
TRBV28	TRBJ2-1	NA	NA	CASSLSPYEQFF	TGTGCCAGCAGTTTATCCCCATATGAGCAGTTCTTC
TRBV4-2	TRBJ2-1	TRBD2	few	CASSQDRGTSGRFYNEQFF	TGTGCCAGCAGCCAAGATCGGGGGACTAGCGGGAGGTTTTACAATGAGCAGTTCTTC
TRBV28	TRBJ1-2	TRBD1	few	CASSDRGSRGYTF	TGTGCCAGCAGTGACAGGGGATCCCGTGGCTACACCTTC
TRBV2	TRBJ2-7	TRBD1	few	CASSRDSYEQYF	TGTGCCAGCAGTAGGGACAGTTACGAGCAGTACTTC
TRBV7-3	TRBJ2-1	TRBD2	NA	CASSLAGRDEQFF	TGTGCCAGCAGCTTGGCGGGGAGGGATGAGCAGTTCTTC
TRBV30	TRBJ2-7	TRBD1	few	CAWSEQGVGYEQYF	TGTGCCTGGAGCGAACAGGGGGTGGGATACGAGCAGTACTTC
TRBV5-4	TRBJ1-1	NA	NA	CASSLLKTGTEAFF	TGTGCCAGCAGCTTGCTCAAGACGGGGACTGAAGCTTTCTTT
TRBV2	TRBJ1-2	NA	NA	CASSETDGYTF	TGTGCCAGCAGTGAAACGGATGGCTACACCTTC
TRBV11-2	TRBJ2-6	NA	NA	CASSRAPPGANVLTF	TGTGCCAGCAGCCGCGCCCCACCTGGGGCCAACGTCCTGACTTTC
TRBV27	TRBJ2-5	TRBD2	NA	CASSLSWAGGPGETQYF	TGTGCCAGCAGTTTATCTTGGGCGGGAGGGCCGGGAGAGACCCAGTACTTC
TRBV29-1	TRBJ1-1	NA	NA	CSVDSGGAVEAFF	TGCAGCGTTGATTCGGGGGGCGCTGTCGAAGCTTTCTTT
TRBV5-4	TRBJ2-5	TRBD2	NA	CASSIGLAGGQETQYF	TGTGCCAGCAGCATAGGACTAGCGGGAGGCCAAGAGACCCAGTACTTC
TRBV30	TRBJ2-5	TRBD2	NA	CAWSVYSGRRETQYF	TGTGCCTGGAGTGTTTATAGCGGGCGGCGGGAGACCCAGTACTTC
TRBV5-8	TRBJ2-1	TRBD2	NA	CASSLKGLARRGEQFF	TGTGCCAGCAGCTTGAAAGGACTAGCGCGTCGTGGTGAGCAGTTCTTC
TRBV7-9	TRBJ2-7	NA	NA	CASSIDTYEQYF	TGTGCCAGCAGCATCGACACGTACGAGCAGTACTTC
TRBV15	TRBJ2-7	NA	few	CATSRSSKDYEQYF	TGTGCCACCAGCAGGAGTTCCAAGGACTACGAGCAGTACTTC
TRBV10-2	TRBJ2-7	TRBD2	NA	CASTGGAGGPDEQYF	TGCGCCAGCACGGGGGGTGCGGGAGGGCCCGACGAGCAGTACTTC
TRBV6-5	TRBJ1-4	NA	once	CASRRGGANEKLFF	TGTGCCAGCAGGCGGGGGGGGGCTAATGAAAAACTGTTTTTT
TRBV2	TRBJ1-2	TRBD1	NA	CASSEEYYRGLKLDGYPF	TGTGCCAGCAGTGAAGAGTACTACAGGGGGCTTAAGTTAGATGGCTACCCCTTC
TRBV7-2	TRBJ1-6	NA	NA	CASSLEGDGSPLHF	TGTGCCAGCAGCTTAGAGGGGGACGGTTCACCCCTCCACTTT
TRBV9	TRBJ2-2	TRBD2	NA	CASSVGAGEAAGELFF	TGTGCCAGCAGCGTAGGGGCGGGAGAAGCCGCCGGGGAGCTGTTTTTT
TRBV7-8	TRBJ2-2	NA	NA	CASSRLRQSLNTGELFF	TGTGCCAGCAGCCGACTACGGCAGAGCCTCAACACCGGGGAGCTGTTTTTT
TRBV28	TRBJ1-6	TRBD1	few	CASIRAEGARNSPLHF	TGTGCCAGCATCCGGGCGGAGGGGGCCCGTAATTCACCCCTCCACTTT
TRBV30	TRBJ2-1	NA	NA	CAWSVGTRRSEQFF	TGTGCCTGGAGTGTAGGTACGCGGCGGAGTGAGCAGTTCTTC